Listed below are T cell receptor beta chains from one sample, sequenced in a study of blood T cell repertoires in COVID-19. Profiling relied on immunoSEQ multiplex PCR, and the TCRdb table lists in-frame clones only, not all of them. Found here are under 250,000 clones, 85% of them singletons; the top ten hold approximately 9%. Sequenced material: PBMCs or T cells enriched from blood (not recorded which). The receptors were gathered from a woman aged 45-59 years with acute COVID-19. CDR3s include the opening cysteine and the closing phenylalanine or tryptophan. D genes are given only for firm matches. Clone size appears in some rows only: once, few, many, or a class for an expanded clone.

TRBJ2-2,TRBV6-5,.,.,14,CASSGSRRTGELFF,TGTGCCAGCAGCGGGAGTCGACGGACCGGGGAGCTGTTTTTT
TRBJ2-2,TRBV19,.,.,12,CASSFLARELFF,TGTGCCAGTAGCTTCCTAGCCCGGGAGCTGTTTTTT
TRBJ1-6,TRBV10-3,TRBD1,.,13,CATRTGGKSPLHF,TGTGCCACAAGGACAGGGGGCAAGTCACCCCTCCACTTT
TRBJ2-1,TRBV9,TRBD2,.,13,CASSVGGGNEQFF,TGTGCCAGCAGCGTAGGCGGGGGAAATGAGCAGTTCTTC
TRBJ2-7,TRBV9,.,.,13,CASSVGQPHEQYF,TGTGCCAGCAGCGTCGGACAGCCCCACGAGCAGTACTTC
TRBJ1-5,TRBV6-5,.,.,12,CASSQLDQPQHF,TGTGCCAGCAGTCAACTGGATCAGCCCCAGCATTTT
TRBJ2-2,TRBV2,.,.,12,CASSDDTGELFF,TGTGCCAGCAGTGACGACACCGGGGAGCTGTTTTTT
TRBJ2-3,TRBV3-1/TRBV3-2,.,.,15,CASSPTGTSTDTQYF,TGTGCCAGCAGCCCGACAGGGACTAGCACAGATACGCAGTATTTT
TRBJ1-3,TRBV2,TRBD1,.,15,CASRAGGSSGNTIYF,TGTGCCAGCAGAGCAGGGGGCAGCTCTGGAAACACCATATATTTT
TRBJ1-1,TRBV9,.,.,18,CASSVGAGRGEVNTEAFF,TGTGCCAGCAGCGTAGGGGCCGGGAGGGGGGAAGTGAACACTGAAGCTTTCTTT
TRBJ2-1,TRBV27,TRBD2,.,15,CASSPRRGGYNEQFF,TGTGCCAGCAGTCCCCGGCGGGGGGGGTACAATGAGCAGTTCTTC
TRBJ2-1,TRBV5-1,.,once,14,CASSPVQQGDEQFF,TGCGCCAGCAGCCCCGTCCAACAGGGAGATGAGCAGTTCTTC
TRBJ2-3,TRBV7-2,.,.,16,CASSLVPGSPTDTQYF,TGTGCCAGCAGCTTAGTGCCGGGGTCCCCCACAGATACGCAGTATTTT
TRBJ1-4,TRBV5-1,TRBD1,once,14,CASSYTTGGEKLFF,TGCGCCAGCAGCTACACAACAGGGGGTGAAAAACTGTTTTTT
TRBJ1-1,TRBV25-1,TRBD1,.,15,CASSETGTGNTEAFF,TGTGCCAGCAGTGAAACCGGGACAGGTAACACTGAAGCTTTCTTT
TRBJ1-5,TRBV30,.,.,19,CAWSVPPFQGLIETQPQHF,TGTGCCTGGAGTGTTCCTCCCTTCCAGGGGCTAATAGAGACTCAGCCCCAGCATTTT
TRBJ1-2,TRBV7-9,TRBD1,.,14,CASSFEGGVGGYTF,TGTGCCAGCAGCTTTGAAGGGGGCGTCGGTGGCTACACCTTC
TRBJ2-1,TRBV6-4,TRBD2,.,17,CASSPKRGGSKHNEQFF,TGTGCCAGCAGTCCAAAGCGGGGGGGCTCCAAGCACAATGAGCAGTTCTTC
TRBJ2-1,TRBV6-1,TRBD2,.,17,CASSELRRLAGGNEQFF,TGTGCCAGCAGTGAACTCCGGCGGCTAGCGGGGGGTAATGAGCAGTTCTTC
TRBJ1-2,TRBV7-8,TRBD1,.,14,CASSLYRGGVGYTF,TGTGCCAGCAGCTTATACAGGGGCGGGGTGGGCTACACCTTC
TRBJ1-2,TRBV5-6,TRBD1,.,13,CASSLNRGYGYTF,TGTGCCAGCAGCTTGAACAGGGGCTATGGCTACACCTTC
TRBJ1-1,TRBV6-4,.,.,14,CASSEQGGGTEAFF,TGTGCCAGCAGTGAACAGGGCGGGGGCACTGAAGCTTTCTTT
TRBJ1-1,TRBV7-2,.,.,13,CASSPLAGSEAFF,TGTGCCAGCAGCCCCCTAGCTGGGTCTGAAGCTTTCTTT
TRBJ1-2,TRBV5-6,TRBD1,.,13,CASSSTGRNGYTF,TGTGCCAGCAGCTCGACAGGGAGGAACGGCTACACCTTC
TRBJ2-5,TRBV19,.,.,15,CASSGLFDQGETQYF,TGTGCCAGTAGCGGACTGTTTGATCAGGGGGAGACCCAGTACTTC
TRBJ1-2,TRBV11-2,TRBD1,.,15,CASSLEGTGEYGYTF,TGTGCCAGCAGCTTGGAGGGGACAGGGGAGTATGGCTACACCTTC
TRBJ2-7,TRBV30,TRBD2,.,14,CAWSRFGGGDEQYF,TGTGCCTGGAGTAGGTTCGGGGGGGGAGACGAGCAGTACTTC
TRBJ1-2,TRBV6-5,.,once,13,CASSYSGGIGYTF,TGTGCCAGCAGTTACTCGGGGGGAATTGGCTACACCTTC
TRBJ1-1,TRBV6-1,TRBD1,.,17,CASSEEVGGAWNTEAFF,TGTGCCAGCAGTGAAGAGGTAGGGGGCGCGTGGAACACTGAAGCTTTCTTT
TRBJ2-1,TRBV7-8,TRBD2,.,13,CASSAGGPNEQFF,TGTGCCAGCAGCGCGGGGGGCCCCAATGAGCAGTTCTTC
TRBJ1-2,TRBV12-3/TRBV12-4,.,.,13,CASSRTSRDGYTF,TGTGCCAGCAGCAGAACAAGCAGGGATGGCTACACCTTC
TRBJ2-7,TRBV6-1,TRBD1,.,15,CASSEGLDRVYEQYF,TGTGCCAGCAGTGAAGGATTGGACAGGGTCTACGAGCAGTACTTC
TRBJ1-5,TRBV19,TRBD1,.,16,CASSIPGQGFDQPQHF,TGTGCCAGTAGTATCCCAGGACAGGGTTTCGATCAGCCCCAGCATTTT
TRBJ1-2,TRBV23-1,TRBD1,.,14,CASSPLTGKDGYTF,TGCGCCAGCAGTCCCCTGACAGGGAAAGATGGCTACACCTTC
TRBJ1-2,TRBV5-6,TRBD1,once,16,CASSPGNRGPNYGYTF,TGTGCCAGCAGCCCAGGGAACAGGGGCCCAAACTATGGCTACACCTTC
TRBJ1-1,TRBV4-3,TRBD1,.,18,CASSQGQGAQVANTEAFF,TGCGCCAGCAGCCAAGGACAGGGGGCGCAGGTGGCGAACACTGAAGCTTTCTTT
TRBJ1-2,TRBV6-5,.,.,13,CASSSTDNYGYTF,TGTGCCAGCAGTTCTACAGATAACTATGGCTACACCTTC
TRBJ1-2,TRBV18,.,.,14,CASSPRESNYGYTF,TGTGCCAGCTCACCCCGCGAATCCAACTATGGCTACACCTTC
TRBJ1-6,TRBV7-9,.,.,15,CASSLGRVSDSPLHF,TGTGCCAGCAGCTTAGGCAGGGTATCGGATTCACCCCTCCACTTT
TRBJ1-1,TRBV4-3,.,.,14,CASSQDPGSTEAFF,TGCGCCAGCAGCCAAGATCCGGGTAGCACTGAAGCTTTCTTT
TRBJ1-1,TRBV5-1,.,many,14,CASSLATWNTEAFF,TGCGCCAGCAGCTTGGCCACTTGGAACACTGAAGCTTTCTTT
TRBJ1-1,TRBV5-4,TRBD1,once,14,CASRLDRGSTEAFF,TGTGCCAGCAGGTTGGACAGGGGGAGCACTGAAGCTTTCTTT
TRBJ1-2,TRBV6-2/TRBV6-3,.,.,11,CASSFGYGYTF,TGTGCCAGCAGTTTCGGGTATGGCTACACCTTC
TRBJ1-1,TRBV11-3,.,.,14,CASSSGGGVNGAFF,TGTGCCAGCAGCTCCGGAGGAGGCGTAAACGGGGCTTTCTTT
TRBJ1-3,TRBV27,TRBD1,.,14,CASSPGQRGNTIYF,TGTGCCAGCAGCCCGGGACAGAGGGGAAACACCATATATTTT
TRBJ2-5,TRBV19,.,few,13,CASSMIHRETQYF,TGTGCCAGTAGTATGATCCACCGGGAGACCCAGTACTTC
TRBJ1-1,TRBV7-9,TRBD1,.,16,CASSPSGTAMNTEAFF,TGTGCCAGCAGCCCATCAGGGACAGCCATGAACACTGAAGCTTTCTTT
TRBJ1-2,TRBV7-2,.,few,14,CASSLGDLPYGYTF,TGTGCCAGCAGTTTAGGGGACTTGCCCTATGGCTACACCTTC
TRBJ1-6,TRBV5-1,TRBD1,.,15,CASSGSGQMDSPLHF,TGCGCCAGCAGCGGCTCGGGACAGATGGATTCACCCCTCCACTTT
TRBJ1-1,TRBV11-3,TRBD1,.,14,CASSLGGGASEAFF,TGTGCCAGCAGCTTAGGAGGGGGCGCGTCTGAAGCTTTCTTT
TRBJ2-7,TRBV30,TRBD2,.,14,CAWKRGVMGYEQYF,TGTGCCTGGAAGCGGGGAGTCATGGGGTACGAGCAGTACTTC
TRBJ1-2,TRBV5-1,TRBD1,.,13,CASSSTGVYGYTF,TGCGCCAGCAGCTCGACAGGGGTCTATGGCTACACCTTC
TRBJ2-5,TRBV10-3,.,.,14,CAINPDSSQETQYF,TGTGCCATCAACCCCGACAGTTCACAAGAGACCCAGTACTTC
TRBJ1-5,TRBV18,TRBD1,.,14,CASSPTDRDKPQHF,TGTGCCAGCTCACCAACTGACAGGGACAAGCCCCAGCATTTT